This T cell receptor (beta chain) was recorded in a study of blood T cells in healthy people across ages. Study findings and constraints: Unsorted PBMCs ruled out conclusive naive versus antigen-experienced comparison. Per million T cells, TCR beta diversity dropped roughly linearly as age increased.

From germline, CDR1 is LGHNA and CDR2 YNFKEQ. The CDR3 sequence is 19 residues long. Trimming took off 1 base at V and 2 bases at J, with 22 bases between the two ends. A J-beta primer mix and a sample-barcoded 5' primer were used in a second PCR of roughly 7 to 12 cycles. Unique molecular identifiers of 12 random nucleotides labeled each cDNA. Using its own MiXCR run on the 5' RACE reads, TCRdb lists one record per CDR3 protein. The sample contains 540,000 or so distinct CDR3 sequences, roughly 29% of which appear only once. As regards this clonotype: The antigen is undetermined.

The sample was blood. The J gene is TRBJ2-3, the V gene TRBV4-2; the D call may be TRBD1 or TRBD2 (6 bases each). The TCR originated in a woman in her 70s in good health. The CDR3 nucleotides read TGTGCCAGCAGCCAAGTCCCCTCGTCATCGGGGGCGATCACAGATACGCAGTATTTT. As protein: CASSQVPSSSGAITDTQYF.